This entry lists 16 T cell receptor beta chains sequenced from one sample in a study of shared clonotypes between healthy human individuals. Only in-frame clones appear in the TCRdb table, and some are missing; sequencing was by immunoSEQ multiplex PCR. The data show some 2,400,000 clones, with approximately 94% seen just once and more than 0.1% held by the top ten. Sequencing input: naive CD4+ T cells sorted from blood. Subset of the sample: CD45RA+ positively selected. These receptors came from a man aged 18-30 years in good health.

This clone was seen only once. J is TRBJ2-7 and V is TRBV6-1; no definite D call. This CDR3 has 12 residues. Germline CDR1 reads MNHNS; CDR2 reads SASEGT. V dropped 6 bases and J dropped 4 bases, with 10 bases sitting between them. CDR3 sequence (DNA): TGTGCCAGCAGCCAGACCCTTTACGAGCAGTACTTC. It specifies CASSQTLYEQYF.

CDR3 nucleotides: TGTGCCAGCAAACAGGGGAACACTGAAGCTTTCTTT. It codes for CASKQGNTEAFF. The chain joins TRBV6-1 to TRBJ1-1, with a tentative D call TRBD1 (6 bases). This CDR3 comprises 12 residues. V gave up 7 bases and J gave up 1 base, with 7 bases separating them. Germline V lookup: CDR1 MNHNS, CDR2 SASEGT.

The chain has TRBV4-3 and TRBJ1-5; the D gene is possibly TRBD1 (6 bases). Germline lookup yields CDR1 LGHNA and CDR2 YSLEER. The V and J ends lost 2 bases and 1 base respectively, with 12 bases between them. The CDR3 has 16 amino acids. For the CDR3, the DNA is TGCGCCAGCAGCCAACTATGGGACACCAGCAATCAGCCCCAGCATTTT. This gives the protein CASSQLWDTSNQPQHF.

On this clone itself: One end of the junction does not line up with germline, which may come from a read error. Other DNA sequences in this specimen translate into the identical CDR3. The rearrangement joins TRBV18 to TRBJ2-5; D is perhaps TRBD1 (6 bases). The CDR3 is 13 amino acids. CDR1 and CDR2 from the germline V gene are KGHSH and LQKENI. CDR3 nucleotide sequence: TGTGCCAGCTCTCCACAGGGACAAGAGACCCAGTACTTC. It yields the protein CASSPQGQETQYF.

The rearrangement uses TRBV6-1 and TRBJ1-2; tentative D call: TRBD1 (5 bases). The germline CDR1 and CDR2 sequences are MNHNS and SASEGT. Trimming shortened V by 4 bases and J by 1 base, and 13 bases separated the two germline ends. The CDR3 covers 15 residues. This chain's CDR3 is CASSARQGLNYGYTF. As DNA, the CDR3 is TGTGCCAGCAGTGCCCGCCAGGGCCTTAACTATGGCTACACCTTC.

The chain combines TRBV10-1 with TRBJ2-3; 12 positions match TRBD2. The CDR3 is 18 amino acids. The germline CDR1 and CDR2 sequences are WNHNN and SYGVQD (reference sequence). With 0 bases clipped from V and 2 bases from J, the junction kept 6 bases outside the gene matches. The CDR3 loop reads CASSESGTSGYSTDTQYF. In DNA, the CDR3 is TGCGCCAGCAGTGAGTCTGGGACTAGCGGGTATTCCACAGATACGCAGTATTTT.

J is TRBJ2-3 and V is TRBV5-4, with unresolved D. CDR1 and CDR2 (germline): SGHNT, YYREEE (reference sequence). The CDR3 covers 13 residues. V was cut by 5 bases and J by 2 bases, with 9 bases left in between. This chain's CDR3 is CASSGPLTDTQYF. CDR3 DNA: TGTGCCAGCAGTGGCCCACTCACAGATACGCAGTATTTT.

This chain links TRBV5-6 with TRBJ1-4; 7 positions match TRBD1. Trimming at V came to 4 bases and at J to 2 bases, leaving 8 bases not matched to a gene. Germline assignment: CDR1 SGHDT and CDR2 YYEEEE. The CDR3 extends over 16 amino acids. CDR3 nucleotide sequence: TGTGCCAGCAGCCGACAGGGCACGGGGACTAATGAAAAACTGTTTTTT. It codes for CASSRQGTGTNEKLFF. The variable domain in full, completed from reference TRBV5-6 and TRBJ1-4, reads DAGVTQSPTHLIKTRGQQVTLRCSPKSGHDTVSWYQQALGQGPQFIFQYYEEEERQRGNFPDRFSGHQFPNYSSELNVNALLLGDSALYLCASSRQGTGTNEKLFFGSGTQLSVL.

This chain connects TRBV11-2 to TRBJ1-2; D unclear. Trimming pared 5 bases from V and 8 bases from J, leaving 12 bases between. Germline V lookup: CDR1 SGHAT, CDR2 FQNNGV. The CDR3 sequence is 12 residues long. The CDR3 region has the DNA TGTGCCAGCAGCCTCAGAACGGGGGGCTACACCTTC. Residues: CASSLRTGGYTF. Drawing the rest from reference TRBV11-2 and TRBJ1-2, the complete variable domain is EAGVAQSPRYKIIEKRQSVAFWCNPISGHATLYWYQQILGQGPKLLIQFQNNGVVDDSQLPKDRFSAERLKGVDSTLKIQPAKLEDSAVYLCASSLRTGGYTFGSGTRLTVV.

In nucleotides, the CDR3 is TGTGCCAGCAGCTTAGGGAAGCTTTCAGACTCTGGAAACACCATATATTTT. Translating gives CASSLGKLSDSGNTIYF. The V and J genes are TRBV7-2 and TRBJ1-3, with D unclear. V lost 1 base to trimming and J lost 0 bases, with 13 bases between them. Germline values: CDR1 SGHTA, CDR2 FQGNSA. CDR3 length: 17 residues. The full variable domain, in which reference TRBV7-2 and TRBJ1-3 provide the parts outside the CDR3, is GAGVSQSPSNKVTEKGKDVELRCDPISGHTALYWYRQSLGQGLEFLIYFQGNSAPDKSGLPSDRFSAERTGGSVSTLTIQRTQQEDSAVYLCASSLGKLSDSGNTIYFGEGSWLTVV.

This clone was recorded only once. V and J are TRBV5-5 and TRBJ2-1, with D tentatively TRBD2 (6 bases). Germline V gives CDR1 SGHKS, CDR2 YYEKEE (reference sequence). The CDR3 is 14 residues long. V was cut by 0 bases and J by 6 bases, with 10 bases left in between. The CDR3 region is CASSLELALNEQFF. The CDR3 DNA follows: TGTGCCAGCAGCTTGGAACTAGCTCTCAATGAGCAGTTCTTC.

The genes are TRBV19 and TRBJ1-5; D is perhaps TRBD1 (5 bases). Trimming pared 3 bases from V and 0 bases from J, leaving 9 bases between. Germline CDR1 is LNHDA and CDR2 is SQIVND (reference sequence). This CDR3 comprises 15 residues. DNA of the CDR3: TGTGCCAGTAGTATCACGGGGCATAGCAATCAGCCCCAGCATTTT. Translating it yields CASSITGHSNQPQHF.

The chain links TRBV30 to TRBJ1-4; 7 bases are a match to TRBD1. CDR3 length: 14 residues. Trimming removed 0 bases from V and 7 bases from J; junction bases left unmatched: 5. CDR1 and CDR2 (germline): GTSNPN, SVGIG (reference sequence). The DNA for the CDR3 is TGTGCCTGGAGTGTAGGGGGCGAAATTGAAAAACTGTTTTTT. It specifies CAWSVGGEIEKLFF.

The genes are TRBV25-1 and TRBJ2-3; a possible D gene is TRBD2 (5 bases). The CDR3 contains 16 residues. In germline, CDR1 is MGHDK, CDR2 SYGVNS. V shed 0 bases and J shed 0 bases, with 10 bases lying between them. The CDR3 loop reads CASSEYGRTSTDTQYF. CDR3 coding DNA: TGTGCCAGCAGTGAATATGGCAGGACTAGCACAGATACGCAGTATTTT.

This chain links TRBV6-5 with TRBJ1-5; D gene ambiguous. V was pared by 0 bases and J by 8 bases, with 14 bases between. Germline V gene sequence: CDR1 MNHEY, CDR2 SVGAGI. The CDR3 spans 15 residues. The CDR3 coding sequence is TGTGCCAGCAGTTACTCAGCAGGCTTGGGGAAGCCCCAGCATTTT. Amino acid sequence: CASSYSAGLGKPQHF.

This chain joins TRBV6-1 and TRBJ2-2; TRBD2 aligns across 7 bases. The CDR3 is 15 amino acids. V lost 8 bases, J lost 6 bases, and 12 bases stayed unmatched. CDR1 MNHNS and CDR2 SASEGT come from the germline V gene. CDR3 region: CASGEGLSRPGELFF. The CDR3 nucleotides read TGTGCCAGCGGGGAGGGTTTATCAAGACCCGGGGAGCTGTTTTTT.